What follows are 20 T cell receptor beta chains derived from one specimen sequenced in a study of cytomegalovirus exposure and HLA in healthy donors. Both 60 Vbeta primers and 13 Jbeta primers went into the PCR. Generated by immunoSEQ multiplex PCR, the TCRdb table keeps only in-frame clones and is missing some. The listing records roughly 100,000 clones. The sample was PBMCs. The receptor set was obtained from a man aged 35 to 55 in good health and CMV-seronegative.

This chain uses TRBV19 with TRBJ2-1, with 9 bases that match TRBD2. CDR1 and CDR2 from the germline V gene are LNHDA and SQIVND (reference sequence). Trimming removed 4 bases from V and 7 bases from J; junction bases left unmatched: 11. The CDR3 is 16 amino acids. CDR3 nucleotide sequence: TGTGCCAGTAGTAGGTCGCGGGGGGGCATCGGTAATGAGCAGTTCTTC. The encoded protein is CASSRSRGGIGNEQFF. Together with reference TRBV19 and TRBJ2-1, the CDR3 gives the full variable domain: DGGITQSPKYLFRKEGQNVTLSCEQNLNHDAMYWYRQDPGQGLRLIYYSQIVNDFQKGDIAEGYSVSREKKESFPLTVTSAQKNPTAFYLCASSRSRGGIGNEQFFGPGTRLTVL.

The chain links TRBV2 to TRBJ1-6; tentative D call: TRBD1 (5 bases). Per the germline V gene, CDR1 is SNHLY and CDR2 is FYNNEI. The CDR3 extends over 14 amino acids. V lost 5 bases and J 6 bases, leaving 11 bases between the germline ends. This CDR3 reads CASSQDNSNSPLHF. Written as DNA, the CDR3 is TGTGCCAGCAGTCAGGACAACTCTAATTCACCCCTCCACTTT.

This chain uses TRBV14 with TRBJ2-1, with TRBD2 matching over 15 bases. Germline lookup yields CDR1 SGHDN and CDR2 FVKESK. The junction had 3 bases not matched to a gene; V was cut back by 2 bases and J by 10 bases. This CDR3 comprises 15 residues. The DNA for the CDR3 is TGTGCCAGCAGCCAACCGGGACTAGCGGGGGGAGAGCAGTTCTTC. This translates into CASSQPGLAGGEQFF.

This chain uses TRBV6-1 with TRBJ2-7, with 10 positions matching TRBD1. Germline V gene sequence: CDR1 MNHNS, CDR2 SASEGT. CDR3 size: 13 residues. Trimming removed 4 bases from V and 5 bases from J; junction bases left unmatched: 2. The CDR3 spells CASSGDRGHEQYF. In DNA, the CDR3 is TGTGCCAGCAGTGGGGACAGGGGACACGAGCAGTACTTC.

CDR3 sequence (DNA): TGTGCCAGCAGTTACATTCCCATACAAAACTATGGCTACACCTTC. It specifies CASSYIPIQNYGYTF. The chain couples TRBV28 to TRBJ1-2; the D is unclear. Trimming shortened V by 4 bases and J by 2 bases, and 14 bases separated the two germline ends. Germline V gene data show CDR1 as MDHEN and CDR2 as SYDVKM. The CDR3 is 15 amino acids.

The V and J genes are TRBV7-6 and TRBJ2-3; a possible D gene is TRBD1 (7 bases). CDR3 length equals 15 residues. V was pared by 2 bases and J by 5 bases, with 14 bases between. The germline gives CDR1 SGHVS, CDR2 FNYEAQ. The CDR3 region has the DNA TGTGCCAGCAGCTTATCAGGGGGGCATGTAGATACGCAGTATTTT. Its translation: CASSLSGGHVDTQYF. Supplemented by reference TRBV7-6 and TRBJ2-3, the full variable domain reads GAGVSQSPRYKVTKRGQDVALRCDPISGHVSLYWYRQALGQGPEFLTYFNYEAQQDKSGLPNDRFSAERPEGSISTLTIQRTEQRDSAMYRCASSLSGGHVDTQYFGPGTRLTVL.

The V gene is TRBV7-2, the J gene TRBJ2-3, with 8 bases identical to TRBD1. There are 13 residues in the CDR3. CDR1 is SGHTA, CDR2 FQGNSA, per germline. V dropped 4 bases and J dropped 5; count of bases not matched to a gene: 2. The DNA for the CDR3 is TGTGCCAGCAGCTCGGACAGGGTAGATACGCAGTATTTT. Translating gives CASSSDRVDTQYF.

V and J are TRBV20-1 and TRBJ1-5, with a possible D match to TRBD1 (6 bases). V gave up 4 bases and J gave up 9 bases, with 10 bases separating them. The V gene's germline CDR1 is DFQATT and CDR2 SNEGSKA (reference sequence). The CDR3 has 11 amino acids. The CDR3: CSATGGAPQHF. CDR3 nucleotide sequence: TGCAGTGCTACCGGGGGGGCGCCCCAGCATTTT.

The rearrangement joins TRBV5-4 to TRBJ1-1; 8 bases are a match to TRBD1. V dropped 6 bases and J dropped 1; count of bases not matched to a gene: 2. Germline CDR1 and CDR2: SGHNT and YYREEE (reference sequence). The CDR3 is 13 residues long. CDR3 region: CASIRGPNTEAFF. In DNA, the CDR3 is TGTGCCAGCATCAGGGGGCCGAACACTGAAGCTTTCTTT.

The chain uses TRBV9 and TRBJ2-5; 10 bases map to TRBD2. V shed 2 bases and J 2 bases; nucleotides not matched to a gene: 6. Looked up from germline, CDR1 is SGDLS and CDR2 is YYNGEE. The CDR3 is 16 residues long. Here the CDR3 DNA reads TGTGCCAGCAGCGTTAAAGCGGGAGGGAGACAAGAGACCCAGTACTTC. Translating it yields CASSVKAGGRQETQYF.

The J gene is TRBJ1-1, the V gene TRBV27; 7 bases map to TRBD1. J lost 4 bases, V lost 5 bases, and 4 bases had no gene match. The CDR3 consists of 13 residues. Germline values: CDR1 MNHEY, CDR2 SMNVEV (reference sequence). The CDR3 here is CASSVPGGTEAFF. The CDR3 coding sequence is TGTGCCAGCAGTGTTCCAGGGGGCACTGAAGCTTTCTTT.

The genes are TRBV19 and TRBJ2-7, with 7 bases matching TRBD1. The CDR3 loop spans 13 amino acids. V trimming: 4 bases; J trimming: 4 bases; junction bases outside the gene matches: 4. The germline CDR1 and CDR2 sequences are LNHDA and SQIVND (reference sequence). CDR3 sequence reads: CASSRDRQYEQYF. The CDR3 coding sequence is TGTGCCAGTAGTAGGGACAGACAATACGAGCAGTACTTC.

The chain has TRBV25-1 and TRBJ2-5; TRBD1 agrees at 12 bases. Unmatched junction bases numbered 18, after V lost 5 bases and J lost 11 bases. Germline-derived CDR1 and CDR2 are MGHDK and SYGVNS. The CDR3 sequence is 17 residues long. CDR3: CASSPTVGGTGGGEQYF. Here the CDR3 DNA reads TGTGCCAGCAGTCCTACCGTCGGGGGGACAGGGGGCGGGGAGCAGTACTTC.

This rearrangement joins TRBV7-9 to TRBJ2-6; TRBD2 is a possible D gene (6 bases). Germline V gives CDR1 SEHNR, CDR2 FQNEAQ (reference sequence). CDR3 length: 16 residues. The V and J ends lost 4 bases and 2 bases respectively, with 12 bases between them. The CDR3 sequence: CASSSPGGTGANVLTF. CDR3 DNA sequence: TGTGCCAGCAGCTCGCCTGGAGGGACTGGGGCCAACGTCCTGACTTTC.

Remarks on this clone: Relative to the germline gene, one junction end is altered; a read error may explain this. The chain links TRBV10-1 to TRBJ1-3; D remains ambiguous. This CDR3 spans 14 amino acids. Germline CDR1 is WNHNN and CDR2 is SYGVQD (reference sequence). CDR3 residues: CASSVSRSGTTIYF. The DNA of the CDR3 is TGCGCCAGCAGTGTTAGCCGCTCTGGAACCACCATATATTTT.

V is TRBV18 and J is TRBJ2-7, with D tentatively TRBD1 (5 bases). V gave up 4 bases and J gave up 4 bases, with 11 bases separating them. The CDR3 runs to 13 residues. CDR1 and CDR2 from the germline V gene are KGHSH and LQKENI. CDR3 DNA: TGTGCCAGCTCACTACAGGATAGTTACGAGCAGTACTTC. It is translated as CASSLQDSYEQYF.

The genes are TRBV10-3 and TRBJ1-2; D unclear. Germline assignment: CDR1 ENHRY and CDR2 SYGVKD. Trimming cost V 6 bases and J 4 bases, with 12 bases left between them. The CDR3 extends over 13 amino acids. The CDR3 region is CAIRREDSYGYTF. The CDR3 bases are TGTGCCATCAGGAGGGAGGACTCCTATGGCTACACCTTC.

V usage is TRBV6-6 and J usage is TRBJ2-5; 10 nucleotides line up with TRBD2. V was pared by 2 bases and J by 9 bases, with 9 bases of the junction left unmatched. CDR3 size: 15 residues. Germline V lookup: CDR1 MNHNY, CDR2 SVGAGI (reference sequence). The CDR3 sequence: CASSYRTSGLGAQYF. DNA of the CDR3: TGTGCCAGCAGTTACAGGACTAGCGGACTTGGGGCCCAGTACTTC.

In DNA form, the CDR3 reads TGCGCCAGCAGACCACTCGAGGGGGCGCGTGGCTACACCTTC. Its translation: CASRPLEGARGYTF. The V and J genes are TRBV5-1 and TRBJ1-2; TRBD1 agrees at 7 bases. Germline CDR1 is SGHRS and CDR2 is YFSETQ. With 5 bases clipped from V and 7 bases from J, the junction kept 11 bases outside the gene matches. The CDR3 is 14 amino acids.

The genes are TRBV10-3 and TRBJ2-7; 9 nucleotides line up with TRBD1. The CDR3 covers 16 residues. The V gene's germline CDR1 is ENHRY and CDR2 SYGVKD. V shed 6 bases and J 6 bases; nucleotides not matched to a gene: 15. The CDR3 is CAIRGTGRDPFGEQYF. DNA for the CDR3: TGTGCCATCAGAGGGACAGGGAGGGACCCTTTTGGCGAGCAGTACTTC.